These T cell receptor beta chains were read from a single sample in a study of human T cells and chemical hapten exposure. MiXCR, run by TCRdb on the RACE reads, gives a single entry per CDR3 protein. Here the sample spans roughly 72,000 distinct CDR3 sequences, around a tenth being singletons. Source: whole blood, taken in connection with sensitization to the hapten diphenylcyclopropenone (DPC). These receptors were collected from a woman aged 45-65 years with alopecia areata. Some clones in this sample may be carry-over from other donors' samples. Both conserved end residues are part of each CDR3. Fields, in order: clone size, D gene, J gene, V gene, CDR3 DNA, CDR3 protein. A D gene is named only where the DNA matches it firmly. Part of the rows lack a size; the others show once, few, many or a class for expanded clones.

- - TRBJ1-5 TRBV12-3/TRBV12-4 TGTGCCAGCAGTTTAAAGGGGAATCAGCCCCAGCATTTT CASSLKGNQPQHF
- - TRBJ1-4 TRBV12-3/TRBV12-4 TGTGCCAGCAGTTTCCTCAATGAAAAACTGTTTTTT CASSFLNEKLFF
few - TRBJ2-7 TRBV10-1 TGCGCCAGCAGTCCAAGTTTGGGCTCCTACGAGCAGTACTTC CASSPSLGSYEQYF
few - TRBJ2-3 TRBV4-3 TGCGCCAGCAGCCTGACTCGGAGGCTAGCAGATACGCAGTATTTT CASSLTRRLADTQYF
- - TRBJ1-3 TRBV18 TGTGCCAGCTCAGCCCGGGACCTCAGAGACACCATATATTTT CASSARDLRDTIYF
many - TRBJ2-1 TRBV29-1 TGCAGCGTTGACGGTGGCAGGGGATCCTACAATGAGCAGTTCTTC CSVDGGRGSYNEQFF
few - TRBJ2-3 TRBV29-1 TGCAGCGTACGGCGGGACACAGATACGCAGTATTTT CSVRRDTDTQYF
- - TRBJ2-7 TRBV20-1 TGCAGTGCTAGAGAAGGCGGGACCATCTACGAGCAGTACTTC CSAREGGTIYEQYF
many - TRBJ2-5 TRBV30 TGTGCCTGGAGTCCCCAAGAGACCCAGTACTTC CAWSPQETQYF
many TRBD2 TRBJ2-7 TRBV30 TGTGCCTGCCGTTGGAGCGGGGCCTACTACGAGCAGTACTTC CACRWSGAYYEQYF
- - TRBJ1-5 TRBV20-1 TGCAGTGCGACGACGCCAGATGGCCAGCCCCAGCATTTT CSATTPDGQPQHF
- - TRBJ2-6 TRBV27 TGTGCCAGCAGTGTCTCCCGCCCCGATTCCTCTGGGGCCAACGTCCTGACTTTC CASSVSRPDSSGANVLTF
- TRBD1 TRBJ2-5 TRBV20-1 TGCAGTGCTAGAGTCCCAGGGGGCGAGACCCAGTACTTC CSARVPGGETQYF
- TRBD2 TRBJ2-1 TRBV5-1 TGCGCCAGCAGCCTGCTGGCGGGAGAGGGGACTGAGCAGTTCTTC CASSLLAGEGTEQFF
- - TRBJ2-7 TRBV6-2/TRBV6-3 TGTGCCAGCAGTTACCGGCCCGGGTCTGGCTACGAGCAGTACTTC CASSYRPGSGYEQYF
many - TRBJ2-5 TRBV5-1 TGCGCCAGCAGCCCCAGAGACCTAGGGACCCAGTACTTC CASSPRDLGTQYF
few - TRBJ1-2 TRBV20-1 TGCAGTGCAGCGGACAGAAACTATGGCTACACCTTC CSAADRNYGYTF
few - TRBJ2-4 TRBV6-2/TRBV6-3 TGTGCCAGCAGAGGTGGAGGGGATCCGGGACTTTCAGCCAAAAACATTCAGTACTTC CASRGGGDPGLSAKNIQYF